The 30 T cell receptor beta chains below come from one sample, sequenced in a study of blood T cell repertoires in COVID-19. Repertoires were generated with immunoSEQ multiplex PCR, while TCRdb's copy carries only in-frame clones and drops some. This table has a few hundred thousand clones, roughly four fifths appearing once. Sequencing input: peripheral blood. The receptors were gathered from a man aged 25-40 years who had recovered from COVID-19.

The chain has TRBV3-1 (or the pseudogene TRBV3-2) and TRBJ2-2, with 9 bases aligning to TRBD2. With 5 bases clipped from V and 4 bases from J, the junction kept 2 bases outside the gene matches. This CDR3 is built from 14 residues. Germline loops: CDR1 LGHDT, CDR2 YNNKEL (reference sequence). The CDR3 DNA sequence: TGTGCCAGCAGCTCGCGGGGGGGCACCGGGGAGCTGTTTTTT. Its translation: CASSSRGGTGELFF.

This clone occurred once. V usage is TRBV5-1 and J usage is TRBJ2-3; 8 positions match TRBD2. Germline CDR1 SGHRS, CDR2 YFSETQ. CDR3 length: 15 amino acids. The V gene end was trimmed by 4 bases and the J gene end by 7 bases; junction bases not matched to a gene: 11. CDR3 amino acids: CASSPRSGGDNTQYF. CDR3 DNA sequence: TGCGCCAGCAGCCCTCGGAGCGGGGGAGACAATACGCAGTATTTT.

The V gene is TRBV6-1, the J gene TRBJ1-6, with D perhaps TRBD1 (6 bases). V gave up 8 bases and J gave up 9 bases, with 17 bases separating them. Germline V gene data show CDR1 as MNHNS and CDR2 as SASEGT. The CDR3 totals 14 residues. CDR3 sequence: CASCKAQGSSPLHF. The CDR3, as DNA: TGTGCCAGCTGTAAAGCACAGGGAAGTTCACCCCTCCACTTT.

The chain carries TRBV7-8 and TRBJ2-1, with 8 positions matching TRBD2. The V segment lost 5 bases and the J segment 7 bases; nucleotides outside the gene matches: 7. This CDR3 spans 14 amino acids. The germline gives CDR1 SGHVS, CDR2 FQNEAQ. CDR3 sequence reads: CASSPREGRNEQFF. In DNA form, the CDR3 reads TGTGCCAGCAGCCCACGGGAGGGGCGAAATGAGCAGTTCTTC.

The chain uses TRBV7-9 and TRBJ2-5, with no clear D. V gave up 5 bases and J gave up 5 bases, with 15 bases separating them. Germline V gene lookup returns CDR1 SEHNR and CDR2 FQNEAQ (reference sequence). The CDR3 length is 14 residues. CDR3 nucleotide sequence: TGTGCCAGCAGCCCCCCCCCGAATCGGGAGACCCAGTACTTC. It translates to CASSPPPNRETQYF.

The rearrangement uses TRBV18 and TRBJ2-3, with 11 bases lining up with TRBD2. Germline V lookup: CDR1 KGHSH, CDR2 LQKENI. This CDR3 region has 14 residues. J gave up 6 bases and V 5 bases, and 4 bases lay outside the gene matches. CDR3 bases: TGTGCCAGCTCAGCGACTAGCGGGGAGGATACGCAGTATTTT. This gives the protein CASSATSGEDTQYF.

V is TRBV7-9 and J is TRBJ2-3; perhaps TRBD1 as D (5 bases). Germline V gene lookup returns CDR1 SEHNR and CDR2 FQNEAQ (reference sequence). CDR3 length: 15 residues. Trimming took off 3 bases at V and 3 bases at J, with 13 bases between the two ends. The CDR3 nucleotides are TGTGCCAGCAGCTTCTGGAGTGGGGCGACAGATACGCAGTATTTT. Encoded protein: CASSFWSGATDTQYF.

This sequence joins TRBV6-5 and TRBJ2-5; TRBD1 matches 9 bases. Germline trimming cut 10 bases from V and 2 bases from J; bases unmatched to any gene: 8. Germline V CDR1 and CDR2: MNHEY, SVGAGI. This CDR3 has 14 amino acids. This chain's CDR3 is CATSGDREQETQYF. In DNA, the CDR3 is TGTGCCACCTCAGGGGACAGGGAGCAAGAGACCCAGTACTTC.

J is TRBJ1-6 and V is TRBV2; 7 bases are a match to TRBD1. The length of the CDR3 is 13 residues. J was trimmed by 10 bases and V by 6 bases; bases with no gene match: 6. CDR1 and CDR2 from the germline V gene are SNHLY and FYNNEI. The CDR3 loop is CASRVTGDSPLHF. CDR3 sequence (DNA): TGTGCCAGCAGAGTAACAGGGGACTCACCCCTCCACTTT.

The chain links TRBV12-3 or TRBV12-4 to TRBJ1-3, with D tentatively TRBD1 (5 bases). The CDR3 has 13 residues. V shed 4 bases and J shed 6 bases, with 10 bases lying between them. The CDR3 region has the DNA TGTGCCAGCAGTTCGGGACTTAAAAACACCATATATTTT. Protein: CASSSGLKNTIYF.

This clone was counted between two and nine times. Other DNA sequences from this sample encode an identical CDR3 as well. The V gene is TRBV3-1 (or the pseudogene TRBV3-2), the J gene TRBJ1-1; D is unclear. V dropped 0 bases and J dropped 5 bases, with 10 bases sitting between them. Germline-derived CDR1 and CDR2 are LGHDT and YNNKEL (reference sequence). The CDR3 loop spans 14 amino acids. CDR3 protein: CASSQDLGGTEAFF. CDR3 nucleotides: TGTGCCAGCAGCCAAGATCTGGGCGGGACTGAAGCTTTCTTT.

The chain combines TRBV5-4 with TRBJ2-7; D gene unclear. The CDR3 is made up of 16 amino acids. V was cut by 0 bases and J by 2 bases, with 15 bases left in between. Germline CDR1 reads SGHNT; CDR2 reads YYREEE (reference sequence). Here the CDR3 DNA reads TGTGCCAGCAGCTTGGATTCTAGTGGCGCAGCCTACGAGCAGTACGTC. Protein product: CASSLDSSGAAYEQYV.

This rearrangement joins TRBV27 to TRBJ1-1, with D possibly TRBD1 on 5 matching bases. This CDR3 contains 17 residues. Germline V gene data show CDR1 as MNHEY and CDR2 as SMNVEV (reference sequence). V was cut by 7 bases and J by 1 base, with 22 bases left in between. In DNA form, the CDR3 reads TGTGCCAGCATGAGGTTCAAACCAGGGCTGGGGAACACTGAAGCTTTCTTT. Protein product: CASMRFKPGLGNTEAFF.

In its sample, this clone was seen once. The CDR3 sequence is CASSRDHLGRGTEAFF. CDR3 in DNA: TGTGCCAGCAGCCGAGATCACCTGGGGCGGGGCACTGAAGCTTTCTTT. The chain joins TRBV7-9 to TRBJ1-1; weak D call: TRBD1 (5 bases). The V gene lost 5 bases and the J gene lost 4 bases, with 20 bases spanning the gap. The length of the CDR3 is 16 residues. Germline-derived CDR1 and CDR2 are SEHNR and FQNEAQ (reference sequence).

V usage is TRBV10-3 and J usage is TRBJ2-5; 10 bases match TRBD2. This CDR3 is 15 amino acids long. Unmatched junction bases numbered 4, after V lost 6 bases and J lost 0 bases. Germline values: CDR1 ENHRY, CDR2 SYGVKD. The DNA of the CDR3 is TGTGCCATCAGAGGCAGCGGGGGGGACCAAGAGACCCAGTACTTC. Amino acids: CAIRGSGGDQETQYF.

The sample holds a few counts of this clone. J is TRBJ1-2 and V is TRBV27; D is perhaps TRBD1 (6 bases). In germline, CDR1 is MNHEY, CDR2 SMNVEV (reference sequence). The CDR3 runs 15 residues. Trimming took 2 bases from V and 3 from J, leaving 13 bases between them. The CDR3 protein is CASSLAGAGHYGYTF. The CDR3, as DNA: TGTGCCAGCAGTTTAGCAGGGGCCGGTCACTATGGCTACACCTTC.

The chain carries TRBV15 and TRBJ1-2; 9 bases fit TRBD1. V lost 0 bases, J lost 5 bases, and 10 bases stayed unmatched. The CDR3 is made up of 17 amino acids. Germline loops: CDR1 LNHNV, CDR2 YYDKDF (reference sequence). The CDR3 is CATSRDSRDREQYGYTF. As DNA, the CDR3 is TGTGCCACCAGCAGAGATAGTCGGGACAGGGAACAATATGGCTACACCTTC.

This rearrangement joins TRBV28 to TRBJ1-2; a possible D gene is TRBD1 (6 bases). The CDR3 runs to 14 residues. V was clipped by 3 bases and J by 7 bases, with 15 bases between them. CDR1 is MDHEN, CDR2 SYDVKM, per germline. The CDR3 DNA reads as TGTGCCAGCAGTTTTCAGGGGACCCGGACTGGCTACACCTTC. Protein sequence: CASSFQGTRTGYTF.

The chain is built from TRBV4-1 and TRBJ2-5; 10 bases agree with TRBD2. The V segment lost 4 bases and the J segment 2 bases; nucleotides outside the gene matches: 10. The CDR3 has 17 amino acids. Germline CDR1 and CDR2: MGHRA and YSYEKL. This CDR3 reads CASSREFSGGQQETQYF. CDR3 nucleotides: TGCGCCAGCAGCCGTGAGTTTAGCGGGGGGCAGCAAGAGACCCAGTACTTC.

The chain recombines TRBV9 with TRBJ2-3, with TRBD2 identical over 16 bases. The V gene end was trimmed by 0 bases and the J gene end by 1 base; junction bases not matched to a gene: 5. Germline V gives CDR1 SGDLS, CDR2 YYNGEE. This CDR3 region has 19 residues. CDR3 protein: CASSVEGTSGGAGTDTQYF. CDR3 DNA: TGTGCCAGCAGCGTAGAGGGGACTAGCGGGGGGGCCGGCACAGATACGCAGTATTTT. The full variable domain, in which reference TRBV9 and TRBJ2-3 provide the parts outside the CDR3, is DSGVTQTPKHLITATGQRVTLRCSPRSGDLSVYWYQQSLDQGLQFLIQYYNGEERAKGNILERFSAQQFPDLHSELNLSSLELGDSALYFCASSVEGTSGGAGTDTQYFGPGTRLTVL.

CDR3 in DNA: TGTGCCAGCAATGTACTATTCACCGGGGAGCTGTTTTTT. Protein product: CASNVLFTGELFF. This chain connects TRBV6-5 to TRBJ2-2; no reliable D call. V dropped 7 bases and J dropped 4 bases, with 10 bases sitting between them. Germline-derived CDR1 and CDR2 are MNHEY and SVGAGI. The CDR3 runs 13 residues.

V gene TRBV7-9 combines with J gene TRBJ2-7; tentative D call: TRBD1 (5 bases). Between the trimmed V and J ends, which lost 5 bases and 6 bases, there was a span of 11 bases. Germline loops: CDR1 SEHNR, CDR2 FQNEAQ (reference sequence). CDR3 size: 12 residues. CDR3 region: CASSPRVSEQYF. CDR3 nucleotides: TGTGCCAGCAGCCCCAGGGTCAGCGAGCAGTACTTC.

The chain combines TRBV5-1 with TRBJ2-1, with D possibly TRBD2 on 7 matching bases. The V end was cut by 5 bases, the J end by 7 bases, with 16 bases between. CDR1 is SGHRS and CDR2 is YFSETQ in the germline V gene. The CDR3 extends over 14 amino acids. This CDR3 is CASRGTGGLNEQFF. Written as DNA, the CDR3 is TGCGCCAGCAGGGGGACGGGGGGCCTGAATGAGCAGTTCTTC. The whole variable domain, remainder taken from reference TRBV5-1 and TRBJ2-1, is KAGVTQTPRYLIKTRGQQVTLSCSPISGHRSVSWYQQTPGQGLQFLFEYFSETQRNKGNFPGRFSGRQFSNSRSEMNVSTLELGDSALYLCASRGTGGLNEQFFGPGTRLTVL.

The chain couples TRBV2 to TRBJ2-7; weak D call: TRBD1 (6 bases). The germline CDR1 and CDR2 sequences are SNHLY and FYNNEI. This CDR3 is built from 13 residues. V dropped 3 bases and J dropped 2 bases, with 8 bases sitting between them. CDR3 residues: CASSDRGPYEQYF. CDR3 bases: TGTGCCAGCAGTGACAGGGGACCCTACGAGCAGTACTTC.

This chain connects TRBV2 to TRBJ2-7, with 8 bases identical to TRBD1. The CDR3 contains 15 residues. Losses at the gene ends were 6 bases for V and 3 bases for J; bases not matched to a gene: 10. Looked up from germline, CDR1 is SNHLY and CDR2 is FYNNEI. Here the CDR3 reads CASSAQGDGFYEQYF. The CDR3 region has the DNA TGTGCCAGCAGCGCACAGGGGGATGGTTTCTACGAGCAGTACTTC.

The genes are TRBV6-1 and TRBJ2-3; D call uncertain. Germline loops: CDR1 MNHNS, CDR2 SASEGT. Trimming removed 2 bases at V and 1 base at J, with 13 bases between. CDR3 length: 16 amino acids. The CDR3 protein is CASSELSVLRTDTQYF. The CDR3 region has the DNA TGTGCCAGCAGTGAATTGAGTGTTTTACGCACAGATACGCAGTATTTT.

In its sample, this clone was seen once. The J gene is TRBJ1-1, the V gene TRBV5-8; 10 bases line up with TRBD1. CDR3 length: 15 residues. The germline V gene has CDR1 SGHTS and CDR2 YDEGEE. J gave up 3 bases and V 4 bases, and 6 bases lay outside the gene matches. CDR3 amino acids: CASSRWTGGDTEAFF. As DNA, the CDR3 is TGTGCCAGCAGCCGTTGGACAGGGGGTGACACTGAAGCTTTCTTT.

V usage is TRBV6-5 and J usage is TRBJ1-1, with a weak D call TRBD1 (5 bases). CDR1 MNHEY and CDR2 SVGAGI come from the germline V gene. V was pared by 7 bases and J by 1 base, with 10 bases between. CDR3 length: 13 amino acids. This CDR3 reads CASTSGGNTEAFF. In nucleotides, the CDR3 is TGTGCCAGCACCTCCGGGGGGAACACTGAAGCTTTCTTT.

This clone has just one count. The chain couples TRBV27 to TRBJ2-5; D remains unclear. The germline gives CDR1 MNHEY, CDR2 SMNVEV (reference sequence). Trimming took off 3 bases at V and 2 bases at J, with 10 bases between the two ends. The length of the CDR3 is 14 residues. As DNA, the CDR3 is TGTGCCAGCAGTTTCAGTCGTAAACAAGAGACCCAGTACTTC. As protein: CASSFSRKQETQYF.

The gene calls are TRBV5-1 and TRBJ2-7; 11 nucleotides agree with TRBD2. The CDR3 consists of 14 residues. Trimming took 1 base from V and 5 from J; bases not matched to a gene: 2. Germline values: CDR1 SGHRS, CDR2 YFSETQ. This chain's CDR3 is CASSLKGLADEQYF. The DNA for the CDR3 is TGCGCCAGCAGCTTGAAGGGACTAGCGGACGAGCAGTACTTC.